The 19 T cell receptor beta chains listed next were all sequenced from one sample in a study of shared clonotypes between healthy human individuals. TCRdb's table, derived via immunoSEQ multiplex PCR, lists solely in-frame clones and lacks some. The table lists 2 million to 3 million clones, over 85% of them singletons. Sequenced input: naive CD4+ T cells from PBMCs. The subset is: CD45RA+ positively selected. All receptors derive from a man aged 18 to 35 in good health. Some clones in this sample may be carry-over from other donors' samples.

The V call is TRBV7-2, the J call TRBJ1-1; D is unclear. The CDR3 has 14 amino acids. Trimming took off 1 base at V and 5 bases at J, with 11 bases between the two ends. Germline V gives CDR1 SGHTA, CDR2 FQGNSA. CDR3 region: CASSLVHLRTEAFF. DNA for the CDR3: TGTGCCAGCAGCTTAGTACATCTCCGGACTGAAGCTTTCTTT.

J is TRBJ2-7 and V is TRBV5-1; D gene ambiguous. Trimming took off 0 bases at V and 2 bases at J, with 9 bases between the two ends. The CDR3 spans 14 residues. Germline V gene data show CDR1 as SGHRS and CDR2 as YFSETQ. CDR3 sequence reads: CASSLEGFPYEQYF. DNA of the CDR3: TGCGCCAGCAGCTTGGAAGGGTTTCCCTACGAGCAGTACTTC.

This chain connects TRBV7-2 to TRBJ1-4, with D unresolved. The CDR3 runs 14 residues. The V gene lost 2 bases and the J gene lost 8 bases, with 12 bases spanning the gap. Germline V gene lookup returns CDR1 SGHTA and CDR2 FQGNSA. CDR3: CASSLFRLGEKLFF. CDR3 DNA: TGTGCCAGCAGCTTATTCCGGTTGGGAGAAAAACTGTTTTTT.

Concerning this clone itself: This CDR3 is also generated by other DNA sequences in the sample. The rearrangement joins TRBV5-1 to TRBJ2-7, with a tentative D call TRBD1 (6 bases). V dropped 2 bases and J dropped 4 bases, with 13 bases sitting between them. Per germline, CDR1 SGHRS and CDR2 YFSETQ. The CDR3 spans 14 residues. The CDR3 loop is CASSLTGSGYEQYF. CDR3 nucleotides: TGCGCCAGCAGCTTAACAGGGTCGGGGTACGAGCAGTACTTC.

This sequence joins TRBV6-5 and TRBJ2-2, with D tentatively TRBD1 (6 bases). Germline V lookup: CDR1 MNHEY, CDR2 SVGAGI. V lost 8 bases and J lost 1, with 14 bases in between. This CDR3 spans 15 amino acids. The CDR3 DNA reads TGTGCCAGCTCCCGATGGACAGAGAACACCGGGGAGCTGTTTTTT. Amino acid sequence: CASSRWTENTGELFF.

The gene calls are TRBV9 and TRBJ2-7, with 13 bases fitting TRBD2. With V trimmed by 0 bases and J by 4 bases, 10 bases remained unmatched. The germline V gene encodes CDR1 SGDLS and CDR2 YYNGEE. The CDR3 has 18 amino acids. The CDR3 reads CASSVDLGVGLAGYEQYF. DNA for the CDR3: TGTGCCAGCAGCGTAGACCTTGGGGTGGGACTAGCGGGATACGAGCAGTACTTC.

This clone was seen only once. This chain connects TRBV4-1 to TRBJ2-7, with 8 bases matching TRBD1. With 0 bases clipped from V and 9 bases from J, the junction kept 16 bases outside the gene matches. This CDR3 contains 17 residues. Germline CDR1 and CDR2: MGHRA and YSYEKL. DNA of the CDR3: TGCGCCAGCAGCCAAGATTTTTTAAGGACAGGGTATCCTGCGCAGTACTTC. Amino acids: CASSQDFLRTGYPAQYF.

The CDR3 DNA sequence: TGCGCCAGCAGCCAAGGGGATTTTAGCTCTGGGGCCAACGTCCTGACTTTC. Encoded protein: CASSQGDFSSGANVLTF. This chain joins TRBV4-1 and TRBJ2-6; D not certain. Trimming removed 1 base at V and 0 bases at J, with 10 bases between. The CDR3 has 17 amino acids. The germline CDR1 and CDR2 sequences are MGHRA and YSYEKL.

This chain links TRBV2 with TRBJ2-1; D uncertain. CDR3 length: 12 amino acids. CDR1 and CDR2 (germline): SNHLY, FYNNEI. The V and J ends lost 7 bases and 7 bases respectively, with 11 bases between them. The CDR3 DNA reads as TGTGCCAGCAAGCGCTACGGAAATGAGCAGTTCTTC. It yields the protein CASKRYGNEQFF.

A word on this clone: Additional DNA sequences in this sample encode the identical CDR3. The chain uses TRBV5-1 and TRBJ2-7, with 10 bases that match TRBD1. Per the germline V gene, CDR1 is SGHRS and CDR2 is YFSETQ. Trimming cost V 2 bases and J 0 bases; bases outside gene matches: 2. This CDR3 has 15 residues. The CDR3 DNA reads TGCGCCAGCAGCTTACGGACAGGGGGCTCCTACGAGCAGTACTTC. Amino acids: CASSLRTGGSYEQYF. The whole variable domain, remainder taken from reference TRBV5-1 and TRBJ2-7, is KAGVTQTPRYLIKTRGQQVTLSCSPISGHRSVSWYQQTPGQGLQFLFEYFSETQRNKGNFPGRFSGRQFSNSRSEMNVSTLELGDSALYLCASSLRTGGSYEQYFGPGTRLTVT.

This rearrangement joins TRBV28 to TRBJ2-7; a possible D gene is TRBD1 (6 bases). The CDR3 has 18 amino acids. V was shortened by 1 base and J by 0 bases, with 19 bases between the two germline ends. CDR1 MDHEN and CDR2 SYDVKM come from the germline V gene. The CDR3 sequence is CASSLSHWTVVSSYEQYF. As DNA, the CDR3 is TGTGCCAGCAGTTTATCCCACTGGACAGTAGTAAGCTCCTACGAGCAGTACTTC.

The V call is TRBV27, the J call TRBJ1-2; D is possibly TRBD1 (6 bases). The CDR3 spans 13 residues. Germline V gene lookup returns CDR1 MNHEY and CDR2 SMNVEV (reference sequence). Deletions cut 2 bases from V and 2 bases from J, with 6 bases between. The CDR3 sequence: CASSLTGNYGYTF. In nucleotides, the CDR3 is TGTGCCAGCAGTTTAACAGGGAACTATGGCTACACCTTC.

The CDR3 DNA sequence: TGTGCCAGCAGTGAGTTGGGGGGCAGGCATGGCTACACCTTC. Protein: CASSELGGRHGYTF. The chain is built from TRBV25-1 and TRBJ1-2, with D maybe TRBD1 (6 bases). Between the trimmed V and J ends, which lost 3 bases and 6 bases, there was a span of 14 bases. CDR3 length equals 14 residues. CDR1 is MGHDK and CDR2 is SYGVNS in the germline V gene.

The chain uses TRBV9 and TRBJ1-2; tentative D call: TRBD1 (5 bases). V was cut by 4 bases and J by 8 bases, with 21 bases left in between. Germline assignment: CDR1 SGDLS and CDR2 YYNGEE. This CDR3 is 15 amino acids long. The CDR3 protein is CASSTGGPTPAGYTF. The CDR3, as DNA: TGTGCCAGCAGCACGGGGGGACCCACCCCGGCAGGCTACACCTTC. The whole variable domain, remainder taken from reference TRBV9 and TRBJ1-2, is DSGVTQTPKHLITATGQRVTLRCSPRSGDLSVYWYQQSLDQGLQFLIQYYNGEERAKGNILERFSAQQFPDLHSELNLSSLELGDSALYFCASSTGGPTPAGYTFGSGTRLTVV.

Remarks on this clone: Different DNA sequences within this sample yield the same CDR3. The V call is TRBV7-2, the J call TRBJ2-7; 11 bases are shared with TRBD2. V trimming: 6 bases; J trimming: 4 bases; junction bases outside the gene matches: 11. Germline CDR1 is SGHTA and CDR2 is FQGNSA. This CDR3 region has 16 residues. The CDR3 DNA follows: TGTGCCAGCAGTGCACTAGCGGGAGAATTGAGGTACGAGCAGTACTTC. Amino acids: CASSALAGELRYEQYF.

The chain joins TRBV9 to TRBJ2-5; 7 bases align to TRBD2. J gave up 5 bases and V 7 bases, and 5 bases lay outside the gene matches. In germline, CDR1 is SGDLS, CDR2 YYNGEE. CDR3 length: 12 residues. In DNA, the CDR3 is TGTGCCAGCGGCGACGGGGGGGAGACCCAGTACTTC. Residues: CASGDGGETQYF.

The chain couples TRBV11-2 to TRBJ2-1; 7 bases map to TRBD1. Germline V gene sequence: CDR1 SGHAT, CDR2 FQNNGV. This CDR3 is 17 amino acids long. V shed 4 bases and J 3 bases; nucleotides not matched to a gene: 12. The CDR3 is CASSSPRDSLDYNEQFF. The CDR3 region has the DNA TGTGCCAGCAGCTCCCCCCGGGACAGTCTGGACTACAATGAGCAGTTCTTC.

The J gene is TRBJ2-5, the V gene TRBV10-3; the match to TRBD2 covers 10 bases. There are 15 residues in the CDR3. Per germline, CDR1 ENHRY and CDR2 SYGVKD. The J segment lost 5 bases and the V segment lost 7 bases, leaving 10 bases of the junction unmatched. The CDR3 region is CAITNVAGGSETQYF. In DNA form, the CDR3 reads TGTGCCATCACCAACGTAGCGGGAGGCAGCGAGACCCAGTACTTC.

This rearrangement joins TRBV12-1 to TRBJ1-2; TRBD1, the D gene given by the table, was not confirmed from the DNA. TRBV12-1 is assigned pseudogene status. CDR3 length: 15 residues. This CDR3 is CASSLGLDRGSGYTF. Written as DNA, the CDR3 is TGTGCCAGCAGCTTAGGTCTGGACAGGGGATCTGGCTACACCTTC.